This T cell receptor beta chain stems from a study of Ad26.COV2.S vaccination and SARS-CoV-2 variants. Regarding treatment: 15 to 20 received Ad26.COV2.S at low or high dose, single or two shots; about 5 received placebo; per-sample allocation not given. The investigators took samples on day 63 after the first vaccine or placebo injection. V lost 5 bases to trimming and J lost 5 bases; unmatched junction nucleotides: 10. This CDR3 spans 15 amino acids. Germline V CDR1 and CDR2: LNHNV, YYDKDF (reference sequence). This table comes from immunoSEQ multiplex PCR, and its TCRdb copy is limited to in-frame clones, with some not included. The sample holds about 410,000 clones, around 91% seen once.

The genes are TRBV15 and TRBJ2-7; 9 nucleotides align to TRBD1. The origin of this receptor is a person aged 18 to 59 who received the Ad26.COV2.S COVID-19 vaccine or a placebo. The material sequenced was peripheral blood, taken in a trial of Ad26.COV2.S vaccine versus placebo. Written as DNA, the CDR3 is TGTGCCACCAGCCCGTATCGGGACAGGGAGAACGAGCAGTACTTC. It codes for CATSPYRDRENEQYF.